A single sample is the source of the 22 T cell receptor beta chains below, sequenced in a study of T cells in Graves' hyperthyroidism and ophthalmopathy. What was amplified from RNA transcripts were TCR beta CDR3 regions. TCR CDR3 underwent first-round RT-PCR with the HTBI primer set. Each CDR3 protein gets one entry after TCRdb re-called the multiplex PCR reads with MiXCR. Of more than 500,000 distinct CDR3 sequences listed, around 15% are singletons. Sequencing was done on a sample of blood. All receptors come from a woman under 40 with Graves' hyperthyroidism.

The chain recombines TRBV5-1 with TRBJ2-7; TRBD2 is a possible D gene (5 bases). This CDR3 has 15 residues. The germline gives CDR1 SGHRS, CDR2 YFSETQ. The germline V and J ends were trimmed by 4 bases and 0 bases, with 14 bases remaining between them. CDR3 sequence: CASSDGGTDSYEQYF. CDR3 nucleotide sequence: TGCGCCAGCAGCGACGGAGGCACCGACTCCTACGAGCAGTACTTC.

This clonotype was seen repeatedly, ten times or more. The V call is TRBV12-3 or TRBV12-4, the J call TRBJ2-1; TRBD2 matches at 12 bases. V shed 8 bases and J 4 bases; nucleotides not matched to a gene: 6. The CDR3 contains 15 residues. DNA of the CDR3: TGTGCCAGCGCACTGGGGACTAGCGGGTACAATGAGCAGTTCTTC. This translates into CASALGTSGYNEQFF.

This clonotype showed up many times. The chain couples TRBV12-3 or TRBV12-4 to TRBJ1-1; no clear D gene. Trimming removed 6 bases from V and 3 bases from J, with 11 bases in between. The CDR3 spans 13 residues. The CDR3 region is CASRFDGDTEAFF. The CDR3 region has the DNA TGTGCCAGCAGATTCGACGGGGACACTGAAGCTTTCTTT.

The chain combines TRBV6-1 with TRBJ2-2; tentative D call: TRBD2 (6 bases). CDR3 size: 14 residues. V lost 4 bases and J lost 6, with 12 bases in between. The germline gives CDR1 MNHNS, CDR2 SASEGT. The chain's CDR3 is CASSVLGEAGELFF. The CDR3, as DNA: TGTGCCAGCAGTGTTCTAGGGGAGGCCGGGGAGCTGTTTTTT.

This clonotype has a handful of counts. CDR3 loop: CSVAGTRNTEAFF. The CDR3 DNA is TGCAGCGTTGCCGGGACAAGGAACACTGAAGCTTTCTTT. The chain employs TRBV29-1 and TRBJ1-1, with a possible D match to TRBD1 (6 bases). The CDR3 is 13 residues long. Germline V CDR1 and CDR2: SQVTM, ANQGSEA. V lost 4 bases to trimming and J lost 1 base, with 10 bases between them.

The chain carries TRBV10-3 and TRBJ1-5; 7 positions match TRBD1. Germline V CDR1 and CDR2: ENHRY, SYGVKD. The CDR3 is 15 residues long. Losses at the gene ends were 5 bases for V and 2 bases for J; bases not matched to a gene: 6. DNA of the CDR3: TGTGCCATCAGTAGACAGGGTGTGGGCAATCAGCCCCAGCATTTT. Amino acids: CAISRQGVGNQPQHF.

The J gene is TRBJ2-3, the V gene TRBV6-1, with 8 bases matching TRBD1. The V gene's germline CDR1 is MNHNS and CDR2 SASEGT. Trimming cost V 6 bases and J 1 base; bases outside gene matches: 12. The CDR3 spans 17 residues. This CDR3 is CASSWTGSPSRTDTQYF. The CDR3 DNA reads TGTGCCAGCAGCTGGACAGGGTCCCCCTCACGCACAGATACGCAGTATTTT.

Many counts were recorded for this clonotype. The chain links TRBV28 to TRBJ1-5; TRBD1 matches at 7 bases. There are 16 residues in the CDR3. V was pared by 1 base and J by 1 base, with 4 bases of the junction left unmatched. Germline assignment: CDR1 MDHEN and CDR2 SYDVKM. CDR3 protein: CASSLLGTASNQPQHF. As DNA, the CDR3 is TGTGCCAGCAGTTTATTAGGGACAGCGAGCAATCAGCCCCAGCATTTT.

This clonotype was seen a handful of times. DNA for the CDR3: TGTGCCAGCAGTTACACCCAGGGTCCGAGCGAGCAGTACTTC. Translated, it gives CASSYTQGPSEQYF. This sequence joins TRBV6-5 and TRBJ2-7; a weak D match, TRBD1 (5 bases). Germline-derived CDR1 and CDR2 are MNHEY and SVGAGI. V dropped 2 bases and J dropped 6 bases, with 14 bases sitting between them. The CDR3 covers 14 residues.

In this sample, this clonotype turned up many times. The rearrangement joins TRBV3-1 to TRBJ2-7; TRBD1 matches 7 bases. Germline-derived CDR1 and CDR2 are LGHDT and YNNKEL (reference sequence). The CDR3 has 15 residues. V lost 0 bases to trimming and J lost 7 bases; unmatched junction nucleotides: 9. DNA of the CDR3: TGTGCCAGCAGCCAAGATGAGGGGGCGGCTAAGGAGCAGTACTTC. It codes for CASSQDEGAAKEQYF.

This clonotype occurred many times. V is TRBV3-1 and J is TRBJ1-1; 9 positions match TRBD1. V shed 4 bases, J shed 7 bases, and the junction held 4 bases outside the gene matches. CDR3 size: 13 residues. Germline V gene data show CDR1 as LGHDT and CDR2 as YNNKEL (reference sequence). The CDR3 is CASSRGQGGEAFF. DNA for the CDR3: TGTGCCAGCAGCCGGGGACAGGGAGGTGAAGCTTTCTTT.

The J gene is TRBJ2-1, the V gene TRBV19; no firm D call. CDR1 and CDR2 (germline): LNHDA, SQIVND (reference sequence). V dropped 3 bases and J dropped 6 bases, with 6 bases sitting between them. The CDR3 extends over 12 amino acids. CDR3 amino acids: CASSIRGNEQFF. Written as DNA, the CDR3 is TGTGCCAGTAGTATTCGTGGCAATGAGCAGTTCTTC.

In this sample, this clonotype turned up a few times. The gene calls are TRBV11-3 and TRBJ2-1; D gene ambiguous. Germline assignment: CDR1 SGHNT and CDR2 YENEEA. CDR3 length: 14 residues. Trimming cost V 0 bases and J 5 bases, with 8 bases left between them. The CDR3 loop is CASSLDFRDNEQFF. CDR3 DNA: TGTGCCAGCAGCTTAGATTTTAGGGACAATGAGCAGTTCTTC.

This clonotype was counted many times. This chain links TRBV2 with TRBJ1-1; TRBD1 might be the D (5 bases). The V end was cut by 6 bases, the J end by 3 bases, with 17 bases between. Per germline, CDR1 SNHLY and CDR2 FYNNEI. The CDR3 length is 15 residues. The CDR3 DNA reads as TGTGCCAGCAGCGCAGTACGACAGCCAGACACTGAAGCTTTCTTT. Amino acid sequence: CASSAVRQPDTEAFF. The whole variable domain, remainder taken from reference TRBV2 and TRBJ1-1, is EPEVTQTPSHQVTQMGQEVILRCVPISNHLYFYWYRQILGQKVEFLVSFYNNEISEKSEIFDDQFSVERPDGSNFTLKIRSTKLEDSAMYFCASSAVRQPDTEAFFGQGTRLTVV.

This clonotype was seen many times. V gene TRBV28 combines with J gene TRBJ2-1, with D maybe TRBD2 (6 bases). This CDR3 spans 16 amino acids. Germline assignment: CDR1 MDHEN and CDR2 SYDVKM. Trimming left V 6 bases short and J 10 bases short, with 25 bases between. CDR3 sequence: CASSQVGGASFGEQFF. The CDR3 DNA reads TGTGCCAGCAGCCAGGTTGGAGGGGCGTCCTTCGGAGAGCAGTTCTTC.

This clonotype was seen ten or more times. The chain links TRBV5-4 to TRBJ2-7; no definite D call. V dropped 2 bases and J dropped 4 bases, with 16 bases sitting between them. Germline V gene data show CDR1 as SGHNT and CDR2 as YYREEE (reference sequence). This CDR3 has 15 residues. CDR3 sequence reads: CASSFTPVDLYEQYF. For the CDR3, the DNA is TGTGCCAGCAGCTTCACTCCGGTCGATTTATACGAGCAGTACTTC.

This clonotype was seen more than once but under ten times. The chain combines TRBV12-3 or TRBV12-4 with TRBJ2-1; a weak D match, TRBD2 (5 bases). V was shortened by 5 bases and J by 6 bases, with 14 bases between the two germline ends. This CDR3 region has 14 residues. The CDR3 protein is CASSASRDFNEQFF. In DNA, the CDR3 is TGTGCCAGCAGTGCAAGTCGGGATTTCAATGAGCAGTTCTTC.

The CDR3 region is CASSYRKSGELFF. The DNA for the CDR3 is TGTGCCAGCAGTTACAGGAAGTCCGGGGAGCTGTTTTTT. This chain joins TRBV6-2 or TRBV6-3 and TRBJ2-2; D is undetermined. Trimming shortened V by 2 bases and J by 6 bases, and 7 bases separated the two germline ends. CDR1 and CDR2 (germline): MNHEY, SVGEGT. This CDR3 contains 13 residues.

The chain couples TRBV12-3 or TRBV12-4 to TRBJ1-1, with D tentatively TRBD1 (6 bases). This CDR3 is 14 amino acids long. V was cut by 3 bases and J by 2 bases, with 10 bases left in between. The CDR3 DNA is TGTGCCAGCAGTTTCAGGGGAATAAACACTGAAGCTTTCTTT. Amino acids: CASSFRGINTEAFF.

CDR3 residues: CASGGLSDTDTQYF. The CDR3 DNA is TGTGCCAGCGGGGGACTTTCGGACACAGATACGCAGTATTTT. This chain uses TRBV13 with TRBJ2-3; TRBD2 is a possible D gene (6 bases). The CDR3 is 14 residues long. With 8 bases removed from V and 2 bases from J, the gap between germline ends came to 14 bases. Germline-derived CDR1 and CDR2 are PRHDT and FYEKMQ (reference sequence).

This clonotype was recorded many times. The chain employs TRBV20-1 and TRBJ1-5; a weak D match, TRBD1 (5 bases). Germline values: CDR1 DFQATT, CDR2 SNEGSKA (reference sequence). The CDR3 totals 12 residues. Trimming took off 1 base at V and 7 bases at J, with 8 bases between the two ends. CDR3 region: CSARGGVQPQHF. CDR3 nucleotides: TGCAGTGCTAGAGGGGGGGTCCAGCCCCAGCATTTT.

This clonotype was seen repeatedly, ten times or more. The CDR3 bases are TGTGCCAGCAGCTTTCGGTCTCCGGGCCGGGTAACCTACGAGCAGTACTTC. Translated: CASSFRSPGRVTYEQYF. The chain links TRBV11-2 to TRBJ2-7; D uncertain. The V gene's germline CDR1 is SGHAT and CDR2 FQNNGV. The CDR3 length is 17 residues. The V end lost 3 bases, the J end lost 2 bases, and 20 bases lay between the germline ends.